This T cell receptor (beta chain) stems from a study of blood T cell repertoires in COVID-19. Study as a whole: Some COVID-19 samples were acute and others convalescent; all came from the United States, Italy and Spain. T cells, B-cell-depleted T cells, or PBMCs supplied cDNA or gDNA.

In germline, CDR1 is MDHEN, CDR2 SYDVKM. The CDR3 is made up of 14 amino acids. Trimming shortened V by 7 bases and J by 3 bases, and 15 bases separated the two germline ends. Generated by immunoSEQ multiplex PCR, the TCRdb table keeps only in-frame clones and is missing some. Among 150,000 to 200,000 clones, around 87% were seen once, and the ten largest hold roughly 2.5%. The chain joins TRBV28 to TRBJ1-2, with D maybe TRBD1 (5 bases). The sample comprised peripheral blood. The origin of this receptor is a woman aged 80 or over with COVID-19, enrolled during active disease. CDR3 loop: CASTGAGGDYGYTF. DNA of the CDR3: TGTGCCAGCACCGGCGCGGGGGGGGACTATGGCTACACCTTC.